These 11 T cell receptor beta chains originate from one sample sequenced in a study of T-cell reconstitution after alpha-beta-depleted transplantation in children. The authors prepared the TCRbeta library with unique molecular identifiers. TCRdb re-called the PCR reads through MiXCR, storing one row per CDR3 protein. The sample contains almost 500,000 distinct CDR3 sequences, around an eighth of which appear only once. Sample: PBMCs from the stem cell graft donor, taken from the stem cell graft. Receptors originate from a human donor who donated a stem cell graft to a child with combined immunodeficiency.

The rearrangement uses TRBV15 and TRBJ2-1; 8 bases align to TRBD1. Germline CDR1 LNHNV, CDR2 YYDKDF (reference sequence). Unmatched junction bases numbered 12, after V lost 4 bases and J lost 7 bases. The CDR3 extends over 16 amino acids. CDR3 residues: CATSTTGGLIGNEQFF. In DNA form, the CDR3 reads TGTGCCACCAGCACCACAGGGGGGTTGATCGGGAATGAGCAGTTCTTC.

This clonotype was picked up a small number of times. The chain combines TRBV6-1 with TRBJ2-3; TRBD1 matches at 7 bases. This CDR3 has 14 amino acids. Germline trimming cut 7 bases from V and 3 bases from J; bases unmatched to any gene: 7. Germline V gives CDR1 MNHNS, CDR2 SASEGT. CDR3: CASKITGDTDTQYF. For the CDR3, the DNA is TGTGCCAGCAAAATAACAGGGGATACAGATACGCAGTATTTT.

This clonotype was seen only a few times. The rearrangement joins TRBV3-1 to TRBJ2-5, with TRBD1 identical over 9 bases. This CDR3 is built from 14 residues. Germline trimming cut 4 bases from V and 4 bases from J; bases unmatched to any gene: 4. Germline lookup yields CDR1 LGHDT and CDR2 YNNKEL (reference sequence). CDR3 DNA: TGTGCCAGCAGCCCCGGGACAGGGCTAGAGACCCAGTACTTC. This encodes CASSPGTGLETQYF.

In its sample, this clonotype was seen a few times. This chain links TRBV20-1 with TRBJ1-1; the D is unclear. The CDR3 consists of 12 residues. V was shortened by 4 bases and J by 4 bases, with 10 bases between the two germline ends. CDR1 is DFQATT, CDR2 SNEGSKA, per germline (reference sequence). CDR3 sequence reads: CSAIRLGTEAFF. The DNA for the CDR3 is TGCAGTGCTATTAGGTTAGGCACTGAAGCTTTCTTT.

This chain links TRBV7-6 with TRBJ1-4; tentative D call: TRBD1 (5 bases). Germline values: CDR1 SGHVS, CDR2 FNYEAQ. The CDR3 consists of 14 residues. V was cut by 5 bases and J by 7 bases, with 14 bases left in between. The CDR3 loop reads CASSPGTFREKLFF. CDR3 nucleotides: TGTGCCAGCAGCCCCGGGACCTTCCGTGAAAAACTGTTTTTT.

This clonotype was recorded many times. The genes are TRBV7-8 and TRBJ2-1; TRBD1 agrees at 9 bases. The length of the CDR3 is 13 residues. Losses at the gene ends were 1 base for V and 10 bases for J; bases not matched to a gene: 2. Looked up from germline, CDR1 is SGHVS and CDR2 is FQNEAQ. In DNA, the CDR3 is TGTGCCAGCAGCTTAGACAGGGGGCGCGAGCAGTTCTTC. It encodes CASSLDRGREQFF.

This clonotype was seen a few times. This chain uses TRBV12-3 or TRBV12-4 with TRBJ2-3, with D uncertain. The CDR3 is 12 residues long. V dropped 6 bases and J dropped 2 bases, with 6 bases sitting between them. The CDR3 loop reads CASRFLTDTQYF. The CDR3 DNA follows: TGTGCCAGCAGGTTCCTCACAGATACGCAGTATTTT.

This clonotype was seen more than once but under ten times. The chain recombines TRBV4-2 with TRBJ2-7, with a tentative D call TRBD1 (5 bases). The length of the CDR3 is 16 residues. Germline CDR1 LGHNA, CDR2 YNFKEQ. Trimming shortened V by 0 bases and J by 3 bases, and 15 bases separated the two germline ends. For the CDR3, the DNA is TGTGCCAGCAGCCAAGAAACCCAGGGTGGATACTACGAGCAGTACTTC. Translating gives CASSQETQGGYYEQYF.

V usage is TRBV27 and J usage is TRBJ2-1; TRBD2 aligns across 8 bases. This CDR3 is built from 14 residues. The germline V gene has CDR1 MNHEY and CDR2 SMNVEV (reference sequence). After removal of 4 bases from V and 5 bases from J, the junction contained 4 bases not matched to a gene. DNA for the CDR3: TGTGCCAGCAGTTCCGGGACTAGGCACAATGAGCAGTTCTTC. Its translation is CASSSGTRHNEQFF.

This clonotype was counted at least ten times. The chain joins TRBV5-6 to TRBJ2-1, with D hard to call. This CDR3 is built from 12 residues. V gave up 4 bases and J gave up 9 bases, with 11 bases separating them. Germline assignment: CDR1 SGHDT and CDR2 YYEEEE. The CDR3 reads CASSQTWSEQFF. The CDR3 DNA is TGTGCCAGCAGCCAAACATGGAGTGAGCAGTTCTTC.

This clonotype was seen ten or more times. The chain carries TRBV15 and TRBJ1-4; no firm D call. Trimming removed 2 bases at V and 10 bases at J, with 8 bases between. Germline loops: CDR1 LNHNV, CDR2 YYDKDF (reference sequence). The CDR3 runs 12 residues. For the CDR3, the DNA is TGTGCCACCAGCAGATCCGTTCCAAAACTGTTTTTT. It codes for CATSRSVPKLFF.